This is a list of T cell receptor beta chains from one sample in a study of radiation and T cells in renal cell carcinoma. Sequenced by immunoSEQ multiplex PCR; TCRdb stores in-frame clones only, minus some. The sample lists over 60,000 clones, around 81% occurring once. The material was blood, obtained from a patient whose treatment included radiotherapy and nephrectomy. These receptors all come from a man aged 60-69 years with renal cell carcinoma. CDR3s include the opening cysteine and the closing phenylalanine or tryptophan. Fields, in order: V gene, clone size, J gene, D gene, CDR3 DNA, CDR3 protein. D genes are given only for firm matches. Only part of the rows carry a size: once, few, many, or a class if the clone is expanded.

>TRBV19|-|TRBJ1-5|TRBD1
TGTGCCAGTAGTATAGGATTCGAGGGGGCTAATCAGCCCCAGCATTTT
CASSIGFEGANQPQHF
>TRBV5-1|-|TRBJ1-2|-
TGCGCCAGCAGCTTGGATGGGGGTGGCTACACCTTC
CASSLDGGGYTF
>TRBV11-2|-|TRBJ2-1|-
TGTGCCAGCAGCTCCCCGGACAGACACAATGAGCAGTTCTTC
CASSSPDRHNEQFF
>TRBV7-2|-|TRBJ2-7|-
TGTGCCAGCAGCTCCCGGACGGGGTTAAGCTCCTACGAGCAGTACTTC
CASSSRTGLSSYEQYF
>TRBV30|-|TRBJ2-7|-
TGTGCCTGGCACGGACTGGAGGAGGCCTACGAGCAGTACTTC
CAWHGLEEAYEQYF
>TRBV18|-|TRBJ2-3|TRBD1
TGTGCCAGCTCACCCTTGGGACAGAAGGCAGATACGCAGTATTTT
CASSPLGQKADTQYF
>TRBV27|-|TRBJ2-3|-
TGTGCCAGCAGCCCGGGACGGACGAGCAGGAATACGCAGTATTTT
CASSPGRTSRNTQYF
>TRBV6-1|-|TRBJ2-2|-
TGTGCCAGCAGGTTGGAAACCGGGGAGCTGTTTTTT
CASRLETGELFF
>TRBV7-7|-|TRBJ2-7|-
TGTGCCAGCAGCGTTGACGGTTCCTACGAGCAGTACTTC
CASSVDGSYEQYF
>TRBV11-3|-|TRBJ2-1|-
TGTGCCAGCAGTTCCGACCCGAGCTCCTACAATGAGCAGTTCTTC
CASSSDPSSYNEQFF
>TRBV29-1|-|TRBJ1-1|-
TGCAGCGTTGTAAGGGTCCGGGAGTTTAACACTGAAGCTTTCTTT
CSVVRVREFNTEAFF
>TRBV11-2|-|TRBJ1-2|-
TGTGCCAGCAGCTTGGCCAGGGCCGGGGCTCGTGGCTACACCTTC
CASSLARAGARGYTF
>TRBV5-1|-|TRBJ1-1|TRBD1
TGCGCCAGCGAGACAGGGGGCGCTGGCACTGAAGCTTTCTTT
CASETGGAGTEAFF
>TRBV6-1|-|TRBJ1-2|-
TGTGCCAGCAGGTCCAAAACAGGGATGGGTGGCTACACCTTC
CASRSKTGMGGYTF
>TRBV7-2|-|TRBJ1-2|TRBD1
TGTGCCAGCAGCTCCGGACAGGGGGCTAACTATGGCTACACCTTC
CASSSGQGANYGYTF
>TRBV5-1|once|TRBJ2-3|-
TGCGCCAGCAGCTTGTCGGTCCCAGGGGATACGCAGTATTTT
CASSLSVPGDTQYF
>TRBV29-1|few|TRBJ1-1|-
TGCAGCGCTGAGAGGGGCACTGAAGCTTTCTTT
CSAERGTEAFF
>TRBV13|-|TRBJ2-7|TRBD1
TGTGCCAGCAGTTATGACAGGGGGCGTGAGCAGTACTTC
CASSYDRGREQYF
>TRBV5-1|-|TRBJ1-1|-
TGCGCCAGCAGCTTGGGGAGAACTGAAGCTTTCTTT
CASSLGRTEAFF
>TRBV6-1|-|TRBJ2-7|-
TGTGCCAGCAGCGATGCCATAGGGGAGCAGGGGCAGTACTTC
CASSDAIGEQGQYF
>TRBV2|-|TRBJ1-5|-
TGTGCCAGCACAGGGTCGGGTTATCAGCCCCAGCATTTT
CASTGSGYQPQHF
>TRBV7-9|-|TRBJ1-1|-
TGTGCCAGCAGCTTAGAGCGAGGAGGCAACACTGAAGCTTTCTTT
CASSLERGGNTEAFF
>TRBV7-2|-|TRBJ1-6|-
TGTGCCAGCAGCTTAGGGGGCAGGGCGGAATCACCCCTCCACTTT
CASSLGGRAESPLHF
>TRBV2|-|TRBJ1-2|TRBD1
TGTGCCAGCAGTGAAAATGAGGGACAGGATGGCTACACCTTC
CASSENEGQDGYTF
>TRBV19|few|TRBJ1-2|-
TGTGCCAGTAGTCAGGGTTCCTTTGTCTACACCTTC
CASSQGSFVYTF
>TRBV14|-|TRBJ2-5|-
TGTGCCAGCAGCCTTCTACAGATTTCACAAGAGACCCAGTACTTC
CASSLLQISQETQYF
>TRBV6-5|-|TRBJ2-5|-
TGTGCCAGCACTATCCAGGAGACCCAGTACTTC
CASTIQETQYF
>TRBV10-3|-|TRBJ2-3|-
TGTGCCATCAGTGAATCGCGAGATACGCAGTATTTT
CAISESRDTQYF
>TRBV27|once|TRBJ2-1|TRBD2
TGTGCCAGCAGGGGCTGGAGGCCGACTAGCGGGAGGGACAATGAGCAGTTCTTC
CASRGWRPTSGRDNEQFF
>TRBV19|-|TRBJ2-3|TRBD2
TGTGCCAGTAGTATCTCTAGCGGGGGGTCGTCCCCCCCAGGTACGCAGTATTTT
CASSISSGGSSPPGTQYF
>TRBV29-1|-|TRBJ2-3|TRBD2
TGCAGCGTTCGGACTAGCGGGAGTAGCACAGATACGCAGTATTTT
CSVRTSGSSTDTQYF
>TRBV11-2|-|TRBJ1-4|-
TGTGCCAGCAGCGAAGTAAGACAGCCAGGACTGTTTTTT
CASSEVRQPGLFF
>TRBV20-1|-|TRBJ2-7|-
TGCAGTGCTAGCCCCGGTTACGAGCAGTACTTC
CSASPGYEQYF
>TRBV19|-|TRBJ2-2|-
TGTGCCAGTATACCAGAAAACACCGGGGAGCTGTTTTTT
CASIPENTGELFF
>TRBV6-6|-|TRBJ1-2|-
TGTGCCAGCAGCTACGGCGGCTACACCTTC
CASSYGGYTF
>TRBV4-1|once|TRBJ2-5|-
TGCGCCAGCAGCCAAGATACAGGGAGGGAGACCCAGTACTTC
CASSQDTGRETQYF
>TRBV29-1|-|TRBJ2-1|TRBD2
TGCAGCGTTGCCGAGAGCGGGGGGTTCTACAATGAGCAGTTCTTC
CSVAESGGFYNEQFF
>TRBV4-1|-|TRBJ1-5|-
TGCGCCAGCAGCCAAGAAGTGTCCCAGGTCAGCAATCAGCCCCAGCATTTT
CASSQEVSQVSNQPQHF
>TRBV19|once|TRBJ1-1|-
TGTGCCAGTATGGAGACAGTCATGAACACTGAAGCTTTCTTT
CASMETVMNTEAFF
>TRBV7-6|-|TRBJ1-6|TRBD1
TGTGCCAGCAGTTCGGACAGGGGGTTGTCGGCCCTCCACTTT
CASSSDRGLSALHF